The present T cell receptor beta chain was sequenced within a study of graft-versus-host responses after intestinal transplantation. As to this clone: The target antigen is unknown.

Method: immunoSEQ multiplex PCR; TCRdb's copy keeps in-frame clones and lacks some. The sample carries 40,000 to 55,000 clones, 80% to 90% recorded once. V was clipped by 2 bases and J by 0 bases; unmatched bases: 4. The CDR3 covers 15 residues. CDR1 and CDR2 (germline): SGDLS, YYNGEE. This chain joins TRBV9 and TRBJ2-7; 8 bases map to TRBD2. The sample was unstimulated CD4+ T cells sorted from spleen or lymph node cells, taken before transplant. The receptor was isolated from a human donor who was the organ donor for an intestinal transplant. CDR3 in DNA: TGTGCCAGCAGCGTCACGGGAGGGAGCTCCTACGAGCAGTACTTC. Protein product: CASSVTGGSSYEQYF. The whole variable domain, filled in from reference TRBV9 and TRBJ2-7, reads DSGVTQTPKHLITATGQRVTLRCSPRSGDLSVYWYQQSLDQGLQFLIQYYNGEERAKGNILERFSAQQFPDLHSELNLSSLELGDSALYFCASSVTGGSSYEQYFGPGTRLTVT.